Below are 28 T cell receptor beta chains sequenced from a single sample in a study of T cells in Graves' hyperthyroidism and ophthalmopathy. TCR beta CDR3 region amplification was performed from RNA transcripts. During a first-round RT-PCR of the TCR CDR3, the HTBI primer set was used. One entry per CDR3 protein, called by TCRdb with MiXCR from the multiplex PCR reads. Here the sample spans about 380,000 distinct CDR3 sequences, about 13% being singletons. Input material: blood. The source of these receptors is a man aged 25-45 years with Graves' hyperthyroidism that later progressed to Graves' ophthalmopathy.

This clonotype was seen repeatedly, ten times or more. The chain uses TRBV6-5 and TRBJ1-2; 9 bases are shared with TRBD1. The CDR3 contains 15 residues. V lost 0 bases to trimming and J lost 5 bases; unmatched junction nucleotides: 4. Per the germline V gene, CDR1 is MNHEY and CDR2 is SVGAGI. This CDR3 is CASSYSWTGEYGYTF. The CDR3 nucleotides read TGTGCCAGCAGTTACTCCTGGACAGGGGAATATGGCTACACCTTC.

This clonotype occurred many times. The chain couples TRBV28 to TRBJ2-1; perhaps TRBD2 as D (6 bases). Looked up from germline, CDR1 is MDHEN and CDR2 is SYDVKM. This CDR3 region has 14 residues. V dropped 1 base and J dropped 6 bases, with 10 bases sitting between them. CDR3 nucleotides: TGTGCCAGCAGTTTATCGCTAGCGAGCAATGAGCAGTTCTTC. Translated: CASSLSLASNEQFF.

V usage is TRBV10-2 and J usage is TRBJ2-5, with 7 bases matching TRBD2. The CDR3 is 15 residues long. V lost 2 bases to trimming and J lost 2 bases; unmatched junction nucleotides: 5. CDR1 WSHSY and CDR2 SAAADI come from the germline V gene. The CDR3 DNA is TGCGCCAGCAGTGAGGGAGCGGGGTGGCAAGAGACCCAGTACTTC. Translating it yields CASSEGAGWQETQYF.

The chain has TRBV7-9 and TRBJ2-5; possible D gene TRBD1, 5 bases. The CDR3 has 15 residues. Germline V CDR1 and CDR2: SEHNR, FQNEAQ (reference sequence). V lost 1 base and J 5 bases, leaving 14 bases between the germline ends. CDR3 region: CASSLGGAGLETQYF. Written as DNA, the CDR3 is TGTGCCAGCAGCTTAGGGGGCGCAGGCTTGGAGACCCAGTACTTC.

This clonotype was seen many times. The chain couples TRBV20-1 to TRBJ2-7; 10 nucleotides match TRBD1. The CDR3 consists of 12 residues. Looked up from germline, CDR1 is DFQATT and CDR2 is SNEGSKA (reference sequence). Trimming at V came to 7 bases and at J to 7 bases, leaving 7 bases not matched to a gene. For the CDR3, the DNA is TGCAGTGGACAGGGGGCTGTAGGGGAGCAGTACTTC. This codes for CSGQGAVGEQYF.

Many counts were recorded for this clonotype. This chain uses TRBV27 with TRBJ2-1; no definite D call. There are 13 residues in the CDR3. Germline lookup yields CDR1 MNHEY and CDR2 SMNVEV (reference sequence). The V end lost 3 bases, the J end lost 4 bases, and 7 bases lay between the germline ends. As DNA, the CDR3 is TGTGCCAGCAGTTTTAGTGCATACAATGAGCAGTTCTTC. It specifies CASSFSAYNEQFF.

This clonotype showed up just a few times. The rearrangement links TRBV7-6 to TRBJ2-2; 9 bases fit TRBD2. J lost 3 bases, V lost 5 bases, and 7 bases had no gene match. This CDR3 has 16 residues. CDR1 is SGHVS, CDR2 FNYEAQ, per germline. In DNA form, the CDR3 reads TGTGCCAGCAGCGCTGGGACTAGCCCTTACACCGGGGAGCTGTTTTTT. This encodes CASSAGTSPYTGELFF.

This clonotype has only a few counts. The gene calls are TRBV7-3 and TRBJ1-1; a possible D gene is TRBD1 (6 bases). The CDR3 contains 17 residues. Per germline, CDR1 SGHTA and CDR2 FQGTGA. V was cut by 1 base and J by 1 base, with 16 bases left in between. CDR3 sequence (DNA): TGTGCCAGCAGCTTAAATGCCCGGGGGCAAAAGAACACTGAAGCTTTCTTT. Protein sequence: CASSLNARGQKNTEAFF.

At least ten counts were recorded for this clonotype. This rearrangement joins TRBV27 to TRBJ1-1; 7 nucleotides agree with TRBD1. Germline V gene sequence: CDR1 MNHEY, CDR2 SMNVEV (reference sequence). V lost 7 bases and J lost 7; bases outside the gene matches: 9. This CDR3 region has 13 residues. The CDR3 loop reads CASKLGGGLEAFF. The CDR3 DNA is TGTGCCAGCAAATTGGGAGGGGGCCTTGAAGCTTTCTTT.

In its sample, this clonotype was seen a few times. The genes are TRBV6-1 and TRBJ2-2; TRBD2 matches at 13 bases. Germline CDR1 reads MNHNS; CDR2 reads SASEGT. Trimming took 7 bases from V and 7 from J; bases not matched to a gene: 9. CDR3 size: 16 residues. In DNA form, the CDR3 reads TGTGCCAGCAATGGACTAGCGGGGGCCCGGGACGGGGAGCTGTTTTTT. This gives the protein CASNGLAGARDGELFF.

This clonotype was picked up a small number of times. V usage is TRBV11-2 and J usage is TRBJ2-7; D gene unclear. The CDR3 spans 13 residues. The germline V gene has CDR1 SGHAT and CDR2 FQNNGV. The V end was cut by 3 bases, the J end by 6 bases, with 12 bases between. The CDR3 DNA reads as TGTGCCAGCAGCTTGGCAATAGCCGGCGAGCAGTACTTC. It translates to CASSLAIAGEQYF.

The rearrangement uses TRBV20-1 and TRBJ1-6; 8 positions match TRBD1. The CDR3 sequence is 15 residues long. Looked up from germline, CDR1 is DFQATT and CDR2 is SNEGSKA (reference sequence). The V segment lost 4 bases and the J segment 6 bases; nucleotides outside the gene matches: 8. CDR3 coding DNA: TGCAGTGCTAAGGCCAGGGGGCTTGGTAATTCACCCCTCCACTTT. It codes for CSAKARGLGNSPLHF.

This clonotype has only a few counts. This chain joins TRBV2 and TRBJ2-5; possibly TRBD2 for D (5 bases). V lost 5 bases, J lost 1 base, and 11 bases lay in between. Germline V gene data show CDR1 as SNHLY and CDR2 as FYNNEI. The CDR3 spans 14 residues. The CDR3 bases are TGTGCCAGCAGTTTCCGGCTAGCCCAAGAGACCCAGTACTTC. Its protein product is CASSFRLAQETQYF.

This clonotype appeared many times. The V and J genes are TRBV7-8 and TRBJ2-2, with 8 bases lining up with TRBD2. Looked up from germline, CDR1 is SGHVS and CDR2 is FQNEAQ. The CDR3 covers 15 residues. The V gene end was trimmed by 5 bases and the J gene end by 4 bases; junction bases not matched to a gene: 6. The DNA of the CDR3 is TGTGCCAGCAGCCTGGGACTAGGGGTCACCGGGGAGCTGTTTTTT. Translated, it gives CASSLGLGVTGELFF.

This clonotype was seen a handful of times. The chain carries TRBV6-5 and TRBJ2-7, with TRBD1 matching over 12 bases. Germline V gene sequence: CDR1 MNHEY, CDR2 SVGAGI. The CDR3 runs 15 residues. The J segment lost 6 bases and the V segment lost 2 bases, leaving 5 bases of the junction unmatched. CDR3 residues: CASSYQGTGGREQYF. CDR3 nucleotides: TGTGCCAGCAGTTACCAAGGGACAGGGGGCCGCGAGCAGTACTTC.

This clonotype was seen repeatedly, ten times or more. The chain employs TRBV30 and TRBJ1-2; D call uncertain. From germline, CDR1 is GTSNPN and CDR2 SVGIG (reference sequence). The CDR3 spans 10 residues. V lost 0 bases to trimming and J lost 9 bases, with 5 bases between them. The CDR3 region has the DNA TGTGCCTGGAGTGTAAGGAGCTACACCTTC. Its protein product is CAWSVRSYTF.

The V call is TRBV7-3, the J call TRBJ1-1; D is ambiguous. Trimming took 1 base from V and 1 from J, leaving 10 bases between them. CDR3 length equals 15 residues. Germline CDR1 reads SGHTA; CDR2 reads FQGTGA. CDR3 sequence (DNA): TGTGCCAGCAGCTTAAAAGGGCCGCCGAACACTGAAGCTTTCTTT. It specifies CASSLKGPPNTEAFF.

This chain uses TRBV28 with TRBJ1-5; perhaps TRBD1 as D (5 bases). Germline CDR1 and CDR2: MDHEN and SYDVKM. Trimming left V 6 bases short and J 1 base short, with 22 bases between. This CDR3 has 18 residues. CDR3 bases: TGTGCCAGCAGCCAAATATTGCGGTCCGGGGCGAGCAATCAGCCCCAGCATTTT. Its protein product is CASSQILRSGASNQPQHF.

This clonotype was counted a few times. CDR3: CASSPGLAGALDTQYF. Written as DNA, the CDR3 is TGTGCCAGCTCACCGGGACTAGCGGGGGCCCTAGACACGCAGTATTTT. The chain uses TRBV18 and TRBJ2-3, with 14 bases lining up with TRBD2. V lost 3 bases to trimming and J lost 9 bases; unmatched junction nucleotides: 8. Per the germline V gene, CDR1 is KGHSH and CDR2 is LQKENI. This CDR3 is built from 16 residues. The variable domain in full, completed from reference TRBV18 and TRBJ2-3, reads NAGVMQNPRHLVRRRGQEARLRCSPMKGHSHVYWYRQLPEEGLKFMVYLQKENIIDESGMPKERFSAEFPKEGPSILRIQQVVRGDSAAYFCASSPGLAGALDTQYFGPGTRLTVL.

The J gene is TRBJ2-7, the V gene TRBV2, with D tentatively TRBD1 or TRBD2 (5 bases each). V was trimmed by 7 bases and J by 1 base, leaving 14 bases between them. Looked up from germline, CDR1 is SNHLY and CDR2 is FYNNEI. CDR3 size: 14 residues. Here the CDR3 reads CASKPRDGSYEQYF. The CDR3 bases are TGTGCCAGCAAACCCCGGGACGGATCCTACGAGCAGTACTTC.

This clonotype has at least ten counts. This chain joins TRBV7-9 and TRBJ2-7; tentative D call: TRBD1 (5 bases). The CDR3 sequence is 12 residues long. V gave up 3 bases and J gave up 5 bases, with 8 bases separating them. Germline loops: CDR1 SEHNR, CDR2 FQNEAQ (reference sequence). The CDR3 sequence: CASSFDSDEQYF. DNA for the CDR3: TGTGCCAGCAGCTTCGACAGCGACGAGCAGTACTTC.

This clonotype has ten or more counts. CDR3 in DNA: TGTGCCAGCAGTTACCTATCGACAGGGGGCATGGGCAATCAGCCCCAGCATTTT. Its protein is CASSYLSTGGMGNQPQHF. The chain joins TRBV6-2 or TRBV6-3 to TRBJ1-5; TRBD1 aligns across 10 bases. CDR3 size: 18 residues. Unmatched junction bases numbered 9, after V lost 2 bases and J lost 2 bases. Germline CDR1 reads MNHEY; CDR2 reads SVGEGT.

The chain couples TRBV24-1 to TRBJ1-2; D remains unclear. V was shortened by 3 bases and J by 7 bases, with 8 bases between the two germline ends. The germline V gene has CDR1 KGHDR and CDR2 SFDVKD. This CDR3 is built from 12 residues. CDR3 in DNA: TGTGCCACCAGTGATCCCCAAGGTGGCTACACCTTC. Residues: CATSDPQGGYTF.

The J gene is TRBJ2-2, the V gene TRBV18; TRBD1 aligns across 11 bases. Germline V gene lookup returns CDR1 KGHSH and CDR2 LQKENI. There are 14 residues in the CDR3. The V segment lost 6 bases and the J segment 5 bases; nucleotides outside the gene matches: 2. This CDR3 reads CASSGQGATGELFF. The CDR3 DNA is TGTGCCAGCTCCGGACAGGGGGCGACCGGGGAGCTGTTTTTT.

This clonotype has just a few counts. The chain recombines TRBV20-1 with TRBJ1-2; 7 positions match TRBD1. Germline CDR1 and CDR2: DFQATT and SNEGSKA (reference sequence). J was trimmed by 7 bases and V by 6 bases; bases with no gene match: 11. CDR3 size: 13 residues. The CDR3 bases are TGCAGTGCCAAGCGCAGGGGGGTGAGTGGCTACACCTTC. Translation gives CSAKRRGVSGYTF.

This clonotype was counted many times. V gene TRBV18 combines with J gene TRBJ1-4; TRBD1 matches at 9 bases. The CDR3 runs to 16 residues. Germline V CDR1 and CDR2: KGHSH, LQKENI. V gave up 1 base and J gave up 7 bases; unmatched junction bases: 7. The CDR3 nucleotides read TGTGCCAGCTCACCACGTGGGACAGGGAACGGTGAAAAACTGTTTTTT. It encodes CASSPRGTGNGEKLFF.

This clonotype was counted many times. This rearrangement joins TRBV15 to TRBJ2-1; TRBD2 might be the D (6 bases). The CDR3 loop spans 15 amino acids. Germline loops: CDR1 LNHNV, CDR2 YYDKDF (reference sequence). The V end lost 1 base, the J end lost 8 bases, and 15 bases lay between the germline ends. The CDR3 spells CATSRGRAHADEQFF. The DNA for the CDR3 is TGTGCCACCAGCAGAGGGAGGGCGCATGCCGATGAGCAGTTCTTC.

This clonotype was detected ten times or more. The chain couples TRBV28 to TRBJ2-1; 8 nucleotides agree with TRBD1. V lost 1 base and J lost 2; bases outside the gene matches: 4. CDR1 MDHEN and CDR2 SYDVKM come from the germline V gene. This CDR3 contains 16 residues. Written as DNA, the CDR3 is TGTGCCAGCAGTTTATTGTTGGACAGGGCCTACAATGAGCAGTTCTTC. Amino acid sequence: CASSLLLDRAYNEQFF. Together with reference TRBV28 and TRBJ2-1, the CDR3 gives the full variable domain: DVKVTQSSRYLVKRTGEKVFLECVQDMDHENMFWYRQDPGLGLRLIYFSYDVKMKEKGDIPEGYSVSREKKERFSLILESASTNQTSMYLCASSLLLDRAYNEQFFGPGTRLTVL.